Listed below are T cell receptor beta chains from one sample, sequenced in a study of beta chain features in type 1 diabetes. The data were produced by immunoSEQ multiplex PCR, yet TCRdb's version contains in-frame clones alone and is incomplete. Of 110,000 or so clones listed, almost 40% are singletons. The sample was stem cell memory CD4+ T cells from blood. The origin of the receptors is a woman between 18 and 29 years old in good health. The CDR3 runs from the conserved cysteine through the conserved F or W. The D gene is left open where the match is weak. Size is stated for part of the rows, as once, few or many counts, or as a class when the clone is expanded.

d_call: TRBD2; v_call: TRBV10-3; clone_size: .; j_call: TRBJ2-1; cdr3_nt: TGTGCCATCAGTGCACGAGCGGGAGCGAGACGGGGCAATGAGCAGTTCTTC; cdr3_aa: CAISARAGARRGNEQFF
d_call: TRBD2; v_call: TRBV19; clone_size: .; j_call: TRBJ2-7; cdr3_nt: TGTGCCAGTAGTATGAGGACTAGCGGTTACGAGCAGTACTTC; cdr3_aa: CASSMRTSGYEQYF
d_call: .; v_call: TRBV2; clone_size: few; j_call: TRBJ1-4; cdr3_nt: TGTGCCAGCAGTGACAGGAACGCCGAAAAACTGTTTTTT; cdr3_aa: CASSDRNAEKLFF
d_call: .; v_call: TRBV10-3; clone_size: few; j_call: TRBJ1-5; cdr3_nt: TGTGCCATCAGTGAGAGAGGCTACAGCAATCAGCCCCAGCATTTT; cdr3_aa: CAISERGYSNQPQHF
d_call: .; v_call: TRBV21-1; clone_size: few; j_call: TRBJ2-3; cdr3_nt: TGTGCCAGCAGCAGACTAGCGGGACTTGGGGGTAGGAAGCAGTATTTT; cdr3_aa: CASSRLAGLGGRKQYF
d_call: .; v_call: TRBV19; clone_size: .; j_call: TRBJ2-1; cdr3_nt: TGTGCCAGTAGTATTCAGGGAGGCTCCTACAATGAGCAGTTCTTC; cdr3_aa: CASSIQGGSYNEQFF
d_call: TRBD2; v_call: TRBV30; clone_size: few; j_call: TRBJ2-7; cdr3_nt: TGTGCCTGGATGGGACTAGCGGGAAAGAACGCCCACTACGAGCAGTACTTC; cdr3_aa: CAWMGLAGKNAHYEQYF
d_call: .; v_call: TRBV9; clone_size: .; j_call: TRBJ2-3; cdr3_nt: TGTGCCAGCAGCGGGAGCCCTATCGCGTCAGATACGCAGTATTTT; cdr3_aa: CASSGSPIASDTQYF
d_call: .; v_call: TRBV18; clone_size: .; j_call: TRBJ2-7; cdr3_nt: TGTGCCAGCTCCCCAGTGGGAGGTTCCCTCGAGCAGTACTTC; cdr3_aa: CASSPVGGSLEQYF
d_call: .; v_call: TRBV5-4; clone_size: few; j_call: TRBJ2-6; cdr3_nt: TGTGCCAGCAGCTCGTGGGAGTCAGTTTATGGGGCCAACGTCCTGACTTTC; cdr3_aa: CASSSWESVYGANVLTF
d_call: .; v_call: TRBV27; clone_size: .; j_call: TRBJ2-1; cdr3_nt: TGTGCCAGCAGTTTCAGGATATACAATGAGCAGTTCTTC; cdr3_aa: CASSFRIYNEQFF
d_call: TRBD1; v_call: TRBV28; clone_size: .; j_call: TRBJ1-5; cdr3_nt: TGTGCCAGCACCAAACCCCGGACAGGGCCTCAGCCCCAGCATTTT; cdr3_aa: CASTKPRTGPQPQHF
d_call: .; v_call: TRBV5-1; clone_size: .; j_call: TRBJ2-3; cdr3_nt: TGCGCCAGCAGCTTGATGACGGGGCGGGAAGATACGCAGTATTTT; cdr3_aa: CASSLMTGREDTQYF
d_call: .; v_call: TRBV29-1; clone_size: few; j_call: TRBJ1-1; cdr3_nt: TGCAGCGTGGGACTTCTCTGGGACACTGAAGCTTTCTTT; cdr3_aa: CSVGLLWDTEAFF
d_call: .; v_call: TRBV7-7; clone_size: few; j_call: TRBJ2-3; cdr3_nt: TGTGCCAGCAGCTCCGGGATGACAGATACGCAGTATTTT; cdr3_aa: CASSSGMTDTQYF
d_call: .; v_call: TRBV5-1; clone_size: few; j_call: TRBJ2-7; cdr3_nt: TGCGCCAGCAGCTTGGCGGGGAGAGGGTACGAGCAGTACTTC; cdr3_aa: CASSLAGRGYEQYF
d_call: .; v_call: TRBV6-5; clone_size: .; j_call: TRBJ1-1; cdr3_nt: TGTGCCAGCACCAGCGCTGCGGGCACTGAAGCTTTCTTT; cdr3_aa: CASTSAAGTEAFF
d_call: .; v_call: TRBV18; clone_size: .; j_call: TRBJ1-1; cdr3_nt: TGTGCCAGCTCACCACCGGGACACCCGAACACTGAAGCTTTCTTT; cdr3_aa: CASSPPGHPNTEAFF
d_call: TRBD2; v_call: TRBV19; clone_size: .; j_call: TRBJ2-1; cdr3_nt: TGTGCCAGTAATGTCGGGGGGGCGGGAGCCTACAATGAGCAGTTCTTC; cdr3_aa: CASNVGGAGAYNEQFF
d_call: TRBD1; v_call: TRBV30; clone_size: few; j_call: TRBJ1-5; cdr3_nt: TGTGCCTGGAGCAGGGACAGGGGGCATCAGCCCCAGCATTTT; cdr3_aa: CAWSRDRGHQPQHF
d_call: .; v_call: TRBV7-2; clone_size: few; j_call: TRBJ2-7; cdr3_nt: TGTGCCAGCAGCTTAAATGTCCCATACGAGCAGTACTTC; cdr3_aa: CASSLNVPYEQYF
d_call: TRBD1; v_call: TRBV10-3; clone_size: .; j_call: TRBJ2-7; cdr3_nt: TGTGCCATCAGATGGGACAGGGCCCCCTACGAGCAGTACTTC; cdr3_aa: CAIRWDRAPYEQYF
d_call: .; v_call: TRBV5-1; clone_size: few; j_call: TRBJ1-2; cdr3_nt: TGCGCCATCGGACTCGAGGATGGCTACACCTTC; cdr3_aa: CAIGLEDGYTF
d_call: TRBD1; v_call: TRBV7-2; clone_size: .; j_call: TRBJ1-5; cdr3_nt: TGTGCCAGCAGCCCCGGGACAGGGTCACATCAGCCCCAGCATTTT; cdr3_aa: CASSPGTGSHQPQHF
d_call: TRBD1; v_call: TRBV28; clone_size: .; j_call: TRBJ2-2; cdr3_nt: TGTGCCAGCACCCCCCTCGGGACAGTTCTCACCGGGGAGCTGTTTTTT; cdr3_aa: CASTPLGTVLTGELFF
d_call: TRBD2; v_call: TRBV28; clone_size: .; j_call: TRBJ2-7; cdr3_nt: TGTGCCAGCAGCCTCACTAGCGGATATAAGTACTTC; cdr3_aa: CASSLTSGYKYF
d_call: .; v_call: TRBV19; clone_size: few; j_call: TRBJ2-7; cdr3_nt: TGTGCCAGTAGTATCCCCCAACTCCCCAACGAGCAGTACTTC; cdr3_aa: CASSIPQLPNEQYF
d_call: .; v_call: TRBV6-5; clone_size: few; j_call: TRBJ2-7; cdr3_nt: TGTGCCAGCAGTAACCCCCCCGGCTACGAGCAGTACTTC; cdr3_aa: CASSNPPGYEQYF
d_call: .; v_call: TRBV9; clone_size: .; j_call: TRBJ2-3; cdr3_nt: TGTGCCAGCAGCGGAGGATTACAGGGTACCCCTAGCACAGATACGCAGTATTTT; cdr3_aa: CASSGGLQGTPSTDTQYF
d_call: .; v_call: TRBV18; clone_size: .; j_call: TRBJ2-3; cdr3_nt: TGTGCCAGCTCAAACTTCTCTCCGGGAGAGACAGATACGCAGTATTTT; cdr3_aa: CASSNFSPGETDTQYF
d_call: TRBD2; v_call: TRBV9; clone_size: .; j_call: TRBJ2-3; cdr3_nt: TGTGCCAGCAGCACGCGACTAGCGGGCACAGATACGCAGTATTTT; cdr3_aa: CASSTRLAGTDTQYF
d_call: .; v_call: TRBV10-3; clone_size: few; j_call: TRBJ2-1; cdr3_nt: TGTGCCATCAGTGCGTTCCCAGACAGGGAGCAGTTCTTC; cdr3_aa: CAISAFPDREQFF
d_call: .; v_call: TRBV14; clone_size: few; j_call: TRBJ2-7; cdr3_nt: TGTGCCAGCAGCCAATTCGATGGCCCCTACGAGCAGTACTTC; cdr3_aa: CASSQFDGPYEQYF
d_call: TRBD2; v_call: TRBV29-1; clone_size: .; j_call: TRBJ2-1; cdr3_nt: TGCAGCGTCATGGGACTAGCGAATAATGAGCAGTTCTTC; cdr3_aa: CSVMGLANNEQFF
d_call: TRBD1; v_call: TRBV28; clone_size: .; j_call: TRBJ2-3; cdr3_nt: TGTGCCAGCAGTTTCCCCTCTGGGGGGACAGGGGGCTCTAGCACAGATACGCAGTATTTT; cdr3_aa: CASSFPSGGTGGSSTDTQYF
d_call: TRBD1; v_call: TRBV15; clone_size: .; j_call: TRBJ1-5; cdr3_nt: TGTGCCACCAGCAGAGCCGACAGGGGAGAGCCCCAGCATTTT; cdr3_aa: CATSRADRGEPQHF
d_call: .; v_call: TRBV4-2; clone_size: few; j_call: TRBJ1-5; cdr3_nt: TGTGCCAGCAGCTCGACAGGAGTCAATCAGCCCCAGCATTTT; cdr3_aa: CASSSTGVNQPQHF
d_call: TRBD2; v_call: TRBV7-2; clone_size: .; j_call: TRBJ2-1; cdr3_nt: TGTGCCAGCAGCTTAGCGTCGGGGGGGGACAATGAGCAGTTCTTC; cdr3_aa: CASSLASGGDNEQFF
d_call: .; v_call: TRBV15; clone_size: .; j_call: TRBJ2-6; cdr3_nt: TGTGCCACCAGCAGACTGGGCGGGTCCGGGGCCAACGTCCTGACTTTC; cdr3_aa: CATSRLGGSGANVLTF
d_call: .; v_call: TRBV28; clone_size: .; j_call: TRBJ2-7; cdr3_nt: TGTGCCAGCAGACTACAGGGTCCCCTCTTGGGCGAGCAGTACTTC; cdr3_aa: CASRLQGPLLGEQYF
d_call: .; v_call: TRBV2; clone_size: .; j_call: TRBJ1-2; cdr3_nt: TGTGCCAGCAGACTTAGGACAGTCGGCTATGGCTACACCTTC; cdr3_aa: CASRLRTVGYGYTF
d_call: .; v_call: TRBV20-1; clone_size: .; j_call: TRBJ2-3; cdr3_nt: TGCAGTGCTAGGGAGCAGGATACGCAGTATTTT; cdr3_aa: CSAREQDTQYF
d_call: .; v_call: TRBV11-2; clone_size: .; j_call: TRBJ1-5; cdr3_nt: TGTGCCAGCAGCCAATCGGGGGGGGTTGTTCAGCCCCAGCATTTT; cdr3_aa: CASSQSGGVVQPQHF
d_call: TRBD1; v_call: TRBV6-1; clone_size: few; j_call: TRBJ2-7; cdr3_nt: TGTGCCAGCAGTGAAGCGCCGGGACAGGGATACGAGCAGTACTTC; cdr3_aa: CASSEAPGQGYEQYF
d_call: .; v_call: TRBV15; clone_size: .; j_call: TRBJ2-1; cdr3_nt: TGTGCCACCAGCAGAGAGGTTGGGGGACTGGCTTACAATGAGCAGTTCTTC; cdr3_aa: CATSREVGGLAYNEQFF
d_call: TRBD2; v_call: TRBV18; clone_size: few; j_call: TRBJ2-1; cdr3_nt: TGTGCCAGTCTATCGCTACGGGAGGGCTCGAAGTACAATGAGCAGTTCTTC; cdr3_aa: CASLSLREGSKYNEQFF